This record covers a single T cell receptor (beta chain). Its antigen is still unknown. The record originates from a study of shared clonotypes between healthy human individuals. Across the study: The donor group consisted of two women and three men, aged 18 to 49.

The protocol was immunoSEQ multiplex PCR, while the TCRdb copy is restricted to in-frame clones and leaves out a portion. The sample lists a few million clones; roughly 95% were seen once. CD45RO-negative, CCR7-selected cells formed the naive CD8 fraction, which excluded terminally differentiated effector memory CD45RA+ cells. With V trimmed by 0 bases and J by 7 bases, 12 bases remained unmatched. Germline V CDR1 and CDR2: SGHAT, FQNNGV. There are 19 residues in the CDR3. The study's findings and limits: Clonotype sharing among donors was thought likely to change with sequencing depth.

J is TRBJ2-1 and V is TRBV11-2; 13 bases match TRBD2. Material for sequencing was naive CD8+ T cells from PBMCs. The TCR originated in a man aged 18-30 years in good health. Some clones in this sample may be carry-over from other donors' samples. For the CDR3, the DNA is TGTGCCAGCAGCTTAGACGGGACTAGCGGGGCCCCCTTCGGGAATGAGCAGTTCTTC. Protein product: CASSLDGTSGAPFGNEQFF.